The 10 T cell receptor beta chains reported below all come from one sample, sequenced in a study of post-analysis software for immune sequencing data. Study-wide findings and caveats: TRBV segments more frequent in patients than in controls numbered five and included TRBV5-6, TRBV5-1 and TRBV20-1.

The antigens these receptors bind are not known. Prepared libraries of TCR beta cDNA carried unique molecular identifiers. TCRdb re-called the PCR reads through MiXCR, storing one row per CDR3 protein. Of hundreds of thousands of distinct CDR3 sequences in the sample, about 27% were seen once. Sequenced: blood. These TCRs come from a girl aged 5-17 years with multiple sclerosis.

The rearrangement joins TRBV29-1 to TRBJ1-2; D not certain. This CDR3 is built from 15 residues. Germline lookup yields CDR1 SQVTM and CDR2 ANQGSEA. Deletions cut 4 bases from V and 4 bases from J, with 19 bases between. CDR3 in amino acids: CSVAHSTRTLYGYTF. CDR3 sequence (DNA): TGCAGCGTTGCCCACTCGACACGGACCCTCTATGGCTACACCTTC.

CDR3 sequence (DNA): TGTGCCAGCGGGGTAGCGGGGTACAATGAGCAGTTCTTC. Protein product: CASGVAGYNEQFF. V is TRBV7-2 and J is TRBJ2-1; 8 positions match TRBD2. Trimming at V came to 8 bases and at J to 4 bases, leaving 4 bases not matched to a gene. The V gene's germline CDR1 is SGHTA and CDR2 FQGNSA. This CDR3 has 13 amino acids.

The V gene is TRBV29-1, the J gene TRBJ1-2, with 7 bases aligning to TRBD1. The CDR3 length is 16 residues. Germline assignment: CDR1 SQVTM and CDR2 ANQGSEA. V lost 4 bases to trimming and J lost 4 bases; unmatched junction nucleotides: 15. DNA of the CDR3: TGCAGCGTTGGAGGGGGCAGGGCGGAATCCTCCTATGGCTACACCTTC. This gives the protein CSVGGGRAESSYGYTF.

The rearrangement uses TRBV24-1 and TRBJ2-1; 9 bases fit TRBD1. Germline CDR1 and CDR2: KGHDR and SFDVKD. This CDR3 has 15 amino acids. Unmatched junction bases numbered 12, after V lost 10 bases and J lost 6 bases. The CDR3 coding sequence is TGTGCCACTGGGACAGGGCCGACTACGGGCAATGAGCAGTTCTTC. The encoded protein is CATGTGPTTGNEQFF.

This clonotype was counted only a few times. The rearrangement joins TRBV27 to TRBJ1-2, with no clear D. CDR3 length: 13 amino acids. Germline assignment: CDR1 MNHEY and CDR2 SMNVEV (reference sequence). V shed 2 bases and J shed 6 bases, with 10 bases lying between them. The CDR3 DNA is TGTGCCAGCAGTTTAGGCGGCCCAGATGGCTACACCTTC. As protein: CASSLGGPDGYTF.

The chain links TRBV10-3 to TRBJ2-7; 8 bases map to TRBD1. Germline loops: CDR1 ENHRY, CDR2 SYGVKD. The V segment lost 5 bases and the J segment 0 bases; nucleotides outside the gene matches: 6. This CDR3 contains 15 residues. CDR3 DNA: TGTGCCATCAGTAATCCAGGGGGCGGCTCCTACGAGCAGTACTTC. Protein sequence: CAISNPGGGSYEQYF.

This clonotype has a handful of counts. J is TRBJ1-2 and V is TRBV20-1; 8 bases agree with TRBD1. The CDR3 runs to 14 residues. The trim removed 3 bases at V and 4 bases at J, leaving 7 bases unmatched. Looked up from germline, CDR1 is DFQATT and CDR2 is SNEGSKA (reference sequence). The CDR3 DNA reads TGCAGTGCTAGGGAAGGGACAGGAGTCTATGGCTACACCTTC. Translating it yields CSAREGTGVYGYTF.

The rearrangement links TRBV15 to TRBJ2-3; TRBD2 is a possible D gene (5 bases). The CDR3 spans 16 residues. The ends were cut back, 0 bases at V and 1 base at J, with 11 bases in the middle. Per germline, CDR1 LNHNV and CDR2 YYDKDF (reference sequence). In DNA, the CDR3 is TGTGCCACCAGCAGAGACCAGCCGCGGGGCACAGATACGCAGTATTTT. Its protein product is CATSRDQPRGTDTQYF.

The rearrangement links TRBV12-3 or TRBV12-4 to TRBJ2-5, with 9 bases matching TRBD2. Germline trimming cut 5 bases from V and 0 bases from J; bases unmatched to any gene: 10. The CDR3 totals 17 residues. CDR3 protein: CASSGAGGPRYQETQYF. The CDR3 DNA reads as TGTGCCAGCAGTGGAGCGGGGGGACCAAGATACCAAGAGACCCAGTACTTC.

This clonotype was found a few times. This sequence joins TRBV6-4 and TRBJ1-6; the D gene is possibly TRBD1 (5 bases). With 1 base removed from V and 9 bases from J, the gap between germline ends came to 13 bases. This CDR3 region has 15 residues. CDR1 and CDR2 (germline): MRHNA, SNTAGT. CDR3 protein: CASSDFWGIGSPLHF. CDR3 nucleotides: TGTGCCAGCAGTGACTTTTGGGGGATCGGTTCACCCCTCCACTTT.